This paragraph covers one T cell receptor beta chain sequence. TCRdb keeps only in-frame clones here, not all; method: immunoSEQ multiplex PCR. The table has about 220,000 clones, around 80% seen once. From germline, CDR1 is SGHRS and CDR2 YFSETQ. V was pared by 0 bases and J by 0 bases, with 8 bases of the junction left unmatched. The CDR3 contains 17 residues. This sample is drawn from a study of blood T cell repertoires in COVID-19. Study overall: PBMCs, B-cell-depleted T cells, or T cells were the source of the cDNA or gDNA that made up the material.

The rearrangement uses TRBV5-1 and TRBJ2-7; 8 bases agree with TRBD2. This TCR was recovered from a man between 45 and 60 years old with active or convalescent COVID-19. Sequenced: peripheral blood. Written as DNA, the CDR3 is TGCGCCAGCAGCTTGGCCGGGAGGGCCGCTCCCTCCTACGAGCAGTACTTC. Its translation is CASSLAGRAAPSYEQYF. The whole variable domain, filled in from reference TRBV5-1 and TRBJ2-7, reads KAGVTQTPRYLIKTRGQQVTLSCSPISGHRSVSWYQQTPGQGLQFLFEYFSETQRNKGNFPGRFSGRQFSNSRSEMNVSTLELGDSALYLCASSLAGRAAPSYEQYFGPGTRLTVT.